This T cell receptor beta chain appears in the sequencing data of a study of CD8 T cells in Susac syndrome. Sequencing of TCR beta was performed on blood CD8+ T cells and on blood CD4+ T cells. TEMRA cells were FACS-enriched, while CD8+ and CD4+ T cells were negatively isolated. Germline assignment: CDR1 DFQATT and CDR2 SNEGSKA (reference sequence). Trimming took 1 base from V and 4 from J; bases not matched to a gene: 3. This CDR3 contains 15 residues. Random-hexamer reverse transcription was applied to roughly 0.5 to 1 ug RNA. TCRdb redid the calling of the immunoSEQ multiplex PCR reads with MiXCR, one entry per CDR3 protein. Among approximately 160,000 distinct CDR3 sequences listed, 85% to 95% were seen once.

This sequence originates from a human donor with multiple sclerosis. Sequenced input: CD4+ T cells from PBMCs. The chain employs TRBV20-1 and TRBJ2-3; 12 nucleotides agree with TRBD2. CDR3 region: CSARGLAGEADTQYF. The CDR3, as DNA: TGCAGTGCTAGAGGACTAGCGGGAGAGGCAGATACGCAGTATTTT.